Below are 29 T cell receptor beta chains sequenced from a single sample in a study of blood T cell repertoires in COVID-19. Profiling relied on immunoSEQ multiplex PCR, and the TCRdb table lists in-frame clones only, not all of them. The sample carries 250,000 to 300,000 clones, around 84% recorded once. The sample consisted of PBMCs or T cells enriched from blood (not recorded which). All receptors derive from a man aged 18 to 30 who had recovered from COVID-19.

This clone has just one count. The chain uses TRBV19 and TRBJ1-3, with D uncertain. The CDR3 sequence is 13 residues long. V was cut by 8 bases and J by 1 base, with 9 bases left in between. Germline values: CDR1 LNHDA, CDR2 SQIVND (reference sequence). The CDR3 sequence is CASPSLSGNTIYF. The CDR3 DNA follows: TGTGCCAGTCCCTCACTATCTGGAAACACCATATATTTT.

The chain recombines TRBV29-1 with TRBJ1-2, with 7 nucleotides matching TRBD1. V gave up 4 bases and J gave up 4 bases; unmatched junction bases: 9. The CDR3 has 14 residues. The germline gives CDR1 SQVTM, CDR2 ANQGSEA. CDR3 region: CSVGALGQLYGYTF. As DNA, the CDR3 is TGCAGCGTTGGTGCCCTGGGACAGCTCTATGGCTACACCTTC.

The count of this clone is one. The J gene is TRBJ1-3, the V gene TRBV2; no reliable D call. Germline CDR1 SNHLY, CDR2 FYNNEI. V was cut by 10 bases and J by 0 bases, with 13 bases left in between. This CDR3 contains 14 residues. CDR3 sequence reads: CATSRGFSGNTIYF. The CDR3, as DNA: TGTGCCACTTCGCGGGGTTTCTCTGGAAACACCATATATTTT.

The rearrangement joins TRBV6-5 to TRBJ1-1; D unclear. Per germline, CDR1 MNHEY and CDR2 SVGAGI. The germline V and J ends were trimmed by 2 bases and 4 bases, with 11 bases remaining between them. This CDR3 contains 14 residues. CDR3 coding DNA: TGTGCCAGCAGTTACGCGATTGAGGGCACTGAAGCTTTCTTT. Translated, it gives CASSYAIEGTEAFF.

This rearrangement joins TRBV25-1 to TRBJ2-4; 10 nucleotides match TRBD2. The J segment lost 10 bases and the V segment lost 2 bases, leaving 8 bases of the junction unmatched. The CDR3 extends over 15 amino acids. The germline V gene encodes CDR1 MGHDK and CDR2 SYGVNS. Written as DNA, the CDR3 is TGTGCCAGCAGTGAAGGACTAGCGGCCACGGGGATTCAGTACTTC. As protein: CASSEGLAATGIQYF.

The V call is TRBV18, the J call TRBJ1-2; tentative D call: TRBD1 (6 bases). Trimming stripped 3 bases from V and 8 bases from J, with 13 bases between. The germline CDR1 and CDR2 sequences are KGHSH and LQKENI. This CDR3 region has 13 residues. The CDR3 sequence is CASSPDSSSGYTF. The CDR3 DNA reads TGTGCCAGCTCACCGGACAGCTCAAGCGGCTACACCTTC.

The CDR3 nucleotides are TGTGCCAGCAGTGCTCACGACAGGCGCCGGGCTAACACCATATATTTT. Protein: CASSAHDRRRANTIYF. The chain uses TRBV6-1 and TRBJ1-3; the D gene is possibly TRBD1 (6 bases). The CDR3 is 16 residues long. Trimming took off 4 bases at V and 7 bases at J, with 20 bases between the two ends. Germline values: CDR1 MNHNS, CDR2 SASEGT.

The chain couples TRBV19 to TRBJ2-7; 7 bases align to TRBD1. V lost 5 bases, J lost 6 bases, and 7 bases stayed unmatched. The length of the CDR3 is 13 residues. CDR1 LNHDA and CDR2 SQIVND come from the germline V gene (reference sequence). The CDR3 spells CASSYLQGLEQYF. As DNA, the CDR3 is TGTGCCAGTAGTTACCTACAGGGGCTCGAGCAGTACTTC.

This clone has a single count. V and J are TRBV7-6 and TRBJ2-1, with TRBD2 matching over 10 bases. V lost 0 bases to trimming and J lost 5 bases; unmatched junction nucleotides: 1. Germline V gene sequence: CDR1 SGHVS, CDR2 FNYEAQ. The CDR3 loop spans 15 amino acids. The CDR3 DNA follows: TGTGCCAGCAGCTTAGCTAGCGGGAGGAACAATGAGCAGTTCTTC. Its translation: CASSLASGRNNEQFF.

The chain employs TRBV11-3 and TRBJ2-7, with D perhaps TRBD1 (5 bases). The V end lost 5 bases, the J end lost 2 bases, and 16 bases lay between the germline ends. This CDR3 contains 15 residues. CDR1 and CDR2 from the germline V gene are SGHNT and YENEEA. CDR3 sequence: CASSVGAGATYEQYF. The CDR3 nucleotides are TGTGCCAGCAGCGTAGGGGCAGGCGCTACCTACGAGCAGTACTTC. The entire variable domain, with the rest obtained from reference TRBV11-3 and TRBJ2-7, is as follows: EAGVVQSPRYKIIEKKQPVAFWCNPISGHNTLYWYLQNLGQGPELLIRYENEEAVDDSQLPKDRFSAERLKGVDSTLKIQPAELGDSAVYLCASSVGAGATYEQYFGPGTRLTVT.

The CDR3 sequence: CSVEGPLSYEQYF. CDR3 bases: TGCAGCGTTGAAGGTCCACTGAGTTACGAGCAGTACTTC. The rearrangement joins TRBV29-1 to TRBJ2-7; unclear D gene. CDR1 SQVTM and CDR2 ANQGSEA come from the germline V gene. The CDR3 covers 13 residues. Trimming stripped 1 base from V and 4 bases from J, with 11 bases between.

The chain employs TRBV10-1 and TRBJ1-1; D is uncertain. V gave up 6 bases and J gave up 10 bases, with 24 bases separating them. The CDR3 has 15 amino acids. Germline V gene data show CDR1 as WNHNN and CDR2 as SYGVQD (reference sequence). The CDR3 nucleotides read TGCGCCAGCAGCGTTGACCGAGAGGCAGATCGCTTAGCTTTCTTT. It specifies CASSVDREADRLAFF.

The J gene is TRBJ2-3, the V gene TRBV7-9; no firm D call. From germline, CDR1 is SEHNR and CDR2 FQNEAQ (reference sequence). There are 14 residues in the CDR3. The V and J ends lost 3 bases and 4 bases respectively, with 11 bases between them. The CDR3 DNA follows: TGTGCCAGCAGCTTCTCTTCCCCCCCAGATACGCAGTATTTT. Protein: CASSFSSPPDTQYF.

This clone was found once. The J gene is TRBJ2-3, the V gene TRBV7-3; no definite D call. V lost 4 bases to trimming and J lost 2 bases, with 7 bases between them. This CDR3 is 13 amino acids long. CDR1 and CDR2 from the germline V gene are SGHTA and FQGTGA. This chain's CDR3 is CASSSFYTDTQYF. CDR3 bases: TGTGCCAGCAGCTCCTTCTACACAGATACGCAGTATTTT.

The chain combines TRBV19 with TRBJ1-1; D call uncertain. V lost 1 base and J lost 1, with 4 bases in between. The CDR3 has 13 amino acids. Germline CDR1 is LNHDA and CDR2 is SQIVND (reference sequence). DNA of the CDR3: TGTGCCAGTAGTATAGGCAGGAACACTGAAGCTTTCTTT. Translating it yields CASSIGRNTEAFF.

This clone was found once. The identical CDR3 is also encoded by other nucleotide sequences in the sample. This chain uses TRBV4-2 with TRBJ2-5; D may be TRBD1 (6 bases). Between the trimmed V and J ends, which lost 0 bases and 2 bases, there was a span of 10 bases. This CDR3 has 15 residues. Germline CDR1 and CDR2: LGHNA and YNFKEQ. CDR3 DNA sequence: TGTGCCAGCAGCCAAGACAGGGGCGGGCAAGAGACCCAGTACTTC. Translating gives CASSQDRGGQETQYF.

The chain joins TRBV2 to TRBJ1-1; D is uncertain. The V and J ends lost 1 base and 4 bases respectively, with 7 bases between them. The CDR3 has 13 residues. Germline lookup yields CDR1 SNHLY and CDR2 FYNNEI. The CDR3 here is CASSEGAGTEAFF. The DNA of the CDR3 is TGTGCCAGCAGTGAAGGGGCGGGCACTGAAGCTTTCTTT. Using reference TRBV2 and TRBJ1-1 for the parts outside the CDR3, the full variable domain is EPEVTQTPSHQVTQMGQEVILRCVPISNHLYFYWYRQILGQKVEFLVSFYNNEISEKSEIFDDQFSVERPDGSNFTLKIRSTKLEDSAMYFCASSEGAGTEAFFGQGTRLTVV.

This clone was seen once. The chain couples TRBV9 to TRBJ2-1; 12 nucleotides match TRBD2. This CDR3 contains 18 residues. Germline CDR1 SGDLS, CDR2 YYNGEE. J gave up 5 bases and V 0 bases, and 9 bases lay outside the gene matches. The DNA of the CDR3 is TGTGCCAGCAGCGTAGGGCAAGGAAGGACTAGCGGGGACAATGAGCAGTTCTTC. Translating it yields CASSVGQGRTSGDNEQFF. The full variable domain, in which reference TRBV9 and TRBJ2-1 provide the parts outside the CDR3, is DSGVTQTPKHLITATGQRVTLRCSPRSGDLSVYWYQQSLDQGLQFLIQYYNGEERAKGNILERFSAQQFPDLHSELNLSSLELGDSALYFCASSVGQGRTSGDNEQFFGPGTRLTVL.

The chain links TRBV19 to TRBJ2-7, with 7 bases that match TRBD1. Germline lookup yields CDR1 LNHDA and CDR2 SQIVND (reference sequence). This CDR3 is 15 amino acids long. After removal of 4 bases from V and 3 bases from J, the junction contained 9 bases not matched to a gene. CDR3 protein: CASSTSGTDYYEQYF. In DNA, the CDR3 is TGTGCCAGTAGTACCTCCGGGACAGATTACTACGAGCAGTACTTC.

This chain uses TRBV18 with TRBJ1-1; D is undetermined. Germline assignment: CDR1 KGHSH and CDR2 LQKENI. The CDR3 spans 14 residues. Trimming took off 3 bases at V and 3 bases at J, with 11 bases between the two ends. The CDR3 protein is CASSPYTEHTEAFF. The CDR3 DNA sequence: TGTGCCAGCTCACCGTACACAGAACACACTGAAGCTTTCTTT.

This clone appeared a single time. The CDR3 loop reads CAWTAGLAVTDTQYF. The CDR3 DNA follows: TGTGCCTGGACCGCAGGGCTAGCGGTCACAGATACGCAGTATTTT. V gene TRBV30 combines with J gene TRBJ2-3; 7 bases match TRBD2. The CDR3 is made up of 15 amino acids. J lost 2 bases, V lost 4 bases, and 9 bases had no gene match. The V gene's germline CDR1 is GTSNPN and CDR2 SVGIG (reference sequence).

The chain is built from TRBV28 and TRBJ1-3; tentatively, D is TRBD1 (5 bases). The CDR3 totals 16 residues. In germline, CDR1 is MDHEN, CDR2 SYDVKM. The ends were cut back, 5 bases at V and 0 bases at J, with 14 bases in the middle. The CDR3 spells CASSPLGLSSGNTIYF. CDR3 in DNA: TGTGCCAGCAGTCCCTTGGGACTAAGCTCTGGAAACACCATATATTTT.

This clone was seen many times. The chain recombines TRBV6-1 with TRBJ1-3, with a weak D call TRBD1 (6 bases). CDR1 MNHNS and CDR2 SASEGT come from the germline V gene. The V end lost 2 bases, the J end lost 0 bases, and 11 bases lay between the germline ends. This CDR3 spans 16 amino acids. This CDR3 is CASSESTGLSGNTIYF. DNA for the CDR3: TGTGCCAGCAGTGAATCGACAGGCCTCTCTGGAAACACCATATATTTT.

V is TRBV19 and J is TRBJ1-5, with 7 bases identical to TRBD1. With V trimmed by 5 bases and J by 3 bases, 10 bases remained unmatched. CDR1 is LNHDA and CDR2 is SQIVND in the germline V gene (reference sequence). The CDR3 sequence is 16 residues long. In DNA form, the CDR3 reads TGTGCCAGTAGTCCCTTCTCCGACAGGGCCAATCAGCCCCAGCATTTT. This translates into CASSPFSDRANQPQHF.

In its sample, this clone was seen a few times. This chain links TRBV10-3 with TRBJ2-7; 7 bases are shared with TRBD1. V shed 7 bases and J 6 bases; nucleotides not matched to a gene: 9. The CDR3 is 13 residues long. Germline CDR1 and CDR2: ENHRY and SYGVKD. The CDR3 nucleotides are TGTGCCATCACCGAACAGGGGATGGGCGAGCAGTACTTC. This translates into CAITEQGMGEQYF.

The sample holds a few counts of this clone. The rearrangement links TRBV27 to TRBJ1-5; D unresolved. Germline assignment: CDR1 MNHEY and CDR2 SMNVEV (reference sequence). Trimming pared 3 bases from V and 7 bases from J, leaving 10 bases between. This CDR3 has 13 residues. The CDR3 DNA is TGTGCCAGCAGTTTGGATTCGGAGCAGCCCCAGCATTTT. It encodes CASSLDSEQPQHF.

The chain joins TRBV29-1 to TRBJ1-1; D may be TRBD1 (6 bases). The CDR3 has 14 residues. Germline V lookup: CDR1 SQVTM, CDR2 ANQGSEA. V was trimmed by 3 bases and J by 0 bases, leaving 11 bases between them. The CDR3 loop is CSVEGGTMNTEAFF. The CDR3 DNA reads TGCAGCGTTGAGGGGGGGACAATGAACACTGAAGCTTTCTTT.

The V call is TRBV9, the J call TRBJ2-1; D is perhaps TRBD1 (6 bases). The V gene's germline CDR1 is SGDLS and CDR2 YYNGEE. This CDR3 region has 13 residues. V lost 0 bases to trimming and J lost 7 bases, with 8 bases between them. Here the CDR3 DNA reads TGTGCCAGCAGCGTAGCTAGGGGGAATGAGCAGTTCTTC. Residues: CASSVARGNEQFF. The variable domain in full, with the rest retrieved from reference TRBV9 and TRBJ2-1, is DSGVTQTPKHLITATGQRVTLRCSPRSGDLSVYWYQQSLDQGLQFLIQYYNGEERAKGNILERFSAQQFPDLHSELNLSSLELGDSALYFCASSVARGNEQFFGPGTRLTVL.

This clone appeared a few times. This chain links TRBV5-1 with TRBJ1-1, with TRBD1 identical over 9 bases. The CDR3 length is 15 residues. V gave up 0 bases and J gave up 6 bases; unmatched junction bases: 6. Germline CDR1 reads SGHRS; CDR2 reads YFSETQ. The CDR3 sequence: CASSLADRGGPEAFF. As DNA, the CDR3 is TGCGCCAGCAGCTTGGCCGACAGGGGGGGACCTGAAGCTTTCTTT.